Following are 18 T cell receptor beta chains from one sample sequenced in a study of T cells in Graves' hyperthyroidism and ophthalmopathy (dated by TCRdb to about 2019). The library was prepared using multiplex PCR. The sample was run on an Illumina HiSeq 2000. The TCR beta CDR3 regions were amplified from RNA transcripts. The first round of RT-PCR for the TCR CDR3 was performed with the HTBI primer set and the Qiagen OneStep RT-PCR kit. The public reads were run again by TCRdb, first through fastp at Q25 and then through MiXCR, and only productive beta chains were kept. Under each unique CDR3 protein, matching rows form one entry showing the most common genes and DNA. For this sample there are some 370,000 distinct CDR3 sequences; about an eighth appear just once. The top ten clonotypes cover 28% of the sample. Material: blood. These receptors were collected from a man in his forties or fifties with Graves' ophthalmopathy.

Only a few counts were recorded for this clonotype. The chain couples TRBV18 to TRBJ2-1; D not certain. Trimming stripped 0 bases from V and 3 bases from J, with 15 bases between. This CDR3 spans 17 amino acids. Looked up from germline, CDR1 is KGHSH and CDR2 is LQKENI. Here the CDR3 reads CASSPPLDRVNYNEQFF. Written as DNA, the CDR3 is TGTGCCAGCTCACCACCGTTAGATCGAGTGAACTACAATGAGCAGTTCTTC.

A single count supports this clonotype. This chain links TRBV20-1 with TRBJ2-1, with 7 bases that match TRBD2. V lost 3 bases to trimming and J lost 9 bases; unmatched junction nucleotides: 11. Germline CDR1 DFQATT, CDR2 SNEGSKA (reference sequence). The CDR3 runs to 14 residues. This chain's CDR3 is CSASALAVYGEQFF. The CDR3 DNA follows: TGCAGTGCTAGTGCCCTAGCGGTGTACGGTGAGCAGTTCTTC.

The table lists this clonotype with many counts. The chain has TRBV11-2 and TRBJ1-1; possibly TRBD1 for D (5 bases). Germline lookup yields CDR1 SGHAT and CDR2 FQNNGV. The V and J ends lost 3 bases and 0 bases respectively, with 8 bases between them. This CDR3 has 14 residues. The CDR3 sequence is CASSLDNMNTEAFF. CDR3 bases: TGTGCCAGCAGCTTGGACAACATGAACACTGAAGCTTTCTTT.

This clonotype was counted at least ten times. This rearrangement joins TRBV3-1 to TRBJ1-2, with a tentative D call TRBD1 (6 bases). Germline loops: CDR1 LGHDT, CDR2 YNNKEL (reference sequence). The CDR3 runs to 16 residues. Trimming removed 1 base from V and 1 base from J, with 13 bases in between. The CDR3 DNA reads as TGTGCCAGCAGCCAAGTTGCGGGGGCCCTTAACTATGGCTACACCTTC. Translated: CASSQVAGALNYGYTF.

This clonotype came up many times. This chain connects TRBV24-1 to TRBJ2-5; D remains unclear. This CDR3 contains 14 residues. V lost 4 bases and J 1 base, leaving 9 bases between the germline ends. The germline V gene encodes CDR1 KGHDR and CDR2 SFDVKD. CDR3 amino acids: CATSERLVQETQYF. The CDR3 nucleotides read TGTGCCACCAGTGAAAGACTGGTCCAAGAGACCCAGTACTTC.

J is TRBJ2-2 and V is TRBV6-1, with 7 positions matching TRBD2. This CDR3 spans 15 amino acids. CDR1 and CDR2 from the germline V gene are MNHNS and SASEGT. Trimming took 6 bases from V and 4 from J; bases not matched to a gene: 8. CDR3 coding DNA: TGTGCCAGCAGGTGGAGGGAGGGATTCACCGGGGAGCTGTTTTTT. Residues: CASRWREGFTGELFF.

This clonotype was recorded at least ten times. The chain has TRBV5-6 and TRBJ2-6; D is unclear. The CDR3 has 16 amino acids. Trimming removed 5 bases at V and 0 bases at J, with 12 bases between. CDR1 is SGHDT and CDR2 is YYEEEE in the germline V gene. The CDR3 nucleotides are TGTGCCAGCAGTAAACAGAGTACCTCTGGGGCCAACGTCCTGACTTTC. This encodes CASSKQSTSGANVLTF.

In its sample, this clonotype was seen many times. This chain joins TRBV7-9 and TRBJ2-7; the match to TRBD2 covers 13 bases. The germline V gene has CDR1 SEHNR and CDR2 FQNEAQ (reference sequence). CDR3 length: 18 residues. Unmatched junction bases numbered 11, after V lost 6 bases and J lost 0 bases. The CDR3 sequence: CASSQTSGRPLTSYEQYF. As DNA, the CDR3 is TGTGCCAGCAGTCAGACTAGCGGGAGGCCCCTCACCTCCTACGAGCAGTACTTC. Filled out from reference TRBV7-9 and TRBJ2-7, the complete variable domain reads DTGVSQNPRHKITKRGQNVTFRCDPISEHNRLYWYRQTLGQGPEFLTYFQNEAQLEKSRLLSDRFSAERPKGSFSTLEIQRTEQGDSAMYLCASSQTSGRPLTSYEQYFGPGTRLTVT.

This clonotype was observed a handful of times. The chain links TRBV6-1 to TRBJ2-1; D is perhaps TRBD2 (6 bases). The V end was cut by 2 bases, the J end by 12 bases, with 17 bases between. Germline V lookup: CDR1 MNHNS, CDR2 SASEGT. The CDR3 totals 14 residues. The CDR3 DNA follows: TGTGCCAGCAGTGAACGGGGACTTGCAATGAGGCAGTTCTTC. The encoded protein is CASSERGLAMRQFF.

The chain joins TRBV7-9 to TRBJ2-3, with D maybe TRBD2 (6 bases). V dropped 3 bases and J dropped 0 bases, with 10 bases sitting between them. CDR3 length: 15 amino acids. Germline V lookup: CDR1 SEHNR, CDR2 FQNEAQ (reference sequence). CDR3 DNA: TGTGCCAGCAGCTTCGGGAGCGATAGCACAGATACGCAGTATTTT. Its translation: CASSFGSDSTDTQYF.

This clonotype was seen many times. Here the CDR3 reads CASSDRGIADTQYF. Here the CDR3 DNA reads TGTGCCAGCAGTGACAGGGGGATAGCAGATACGCAGTATTTT. The chain employs TRBV2 and TRBJ2-3, with 7 bases that match TRBD1. V shed 3 bases, J shed 4 bases, and the junction held 4 bases outside the gene matches. From germline, CDR1 is SNHLY and CDR2 FYNNEI. The CDR3 covers 14 residues.

In this sample, this clonotype turned up many times. V is TRBV7-3 and J is TRBJ2-6, with a possible D match to TRBD1 (5 bases). This CDR3 is 16 amino acids long. The V end was cut by 6 bases, the J end by 2 bases, with 14 bases between. Germline lookup yields CDR1 SGHTA and CDR2 FQGTGA. The CDR3 here is CASSKQGNPGANVLTF. CDR3 DNA sequence: TGTGCCAGCAGTAAGCAGGGTAACCCTGGGGCCAACGTCCTGACTTTC.

This clonotype has a handful of counts. Mismatch with germline at one junction end may stem from a read error. V gene TRBV3-1 combines with J gene TRBJ2-2; D gene unclear. CDR1 and CDR2 from the germline V gene are LGHDT and YNNKEL (reference sequence). This CDR3 spans 17 amino acids. The CDR3 loop is CASSRFKALVNPGELFF. In DNA, the CDR3 is TGTGCCAGCAGCCGGTTTAAAGCGTTGGTGAACCCCGGGGAGCTGTTTTTT.

This clonotype was observed at least ten times. The V gene is TRBV2, the J gene TRBJ2-5; D is uncertain. CDR3 size: 14 residues. Germline CDR1 SNHLY, CDR2 FYNNEI. V lost 4 bases and J lost 3, with 12 bases in between. The CDR3 DNA reads as TGTGCCAGCAGTGGGGCGCAGGATGAAGAGACCCAGTACTTC. Translation gives CASSGAQDEETQYF.

This clonotype was seen at least ten times. This chain connects TRBV11-2 to TRBJ2-7; tentative D call: TRBD1 (5 bases). CDR1 and CDR2 from the germline V gene are SGHAT and FQNNGV. The CDR3 consists of 14 residues. With 4 bases removed from V and 5 bases from J, the gap between germline ends came to 15 bases. CDR3 residues: CASSSLRDLHEQYF. The DNA of the CDR3 is TGTGCCAGCAGCTCCCTCAGGGATCTGCACGAGCAGTACTTC.

The V call is TRBV6-2 or TRBV6-3, the J call TRBJ2-7; D is undetermined. Germline V CDR1 and CDR2: MNHEY, SVGEGT. V was shortened by 8 bases and J by 1 base, with 6 bases between the two germline ends. This CDR3 has 11 residues. CDR3 in DNA: TGTGCCAGCCAGGATTCCTACGAGCAGTACTTC. It codes for CASQDSYEQYF.

This clonotype was seen only a few times. The chain uses TRBV10-3 and TRBJ2-7; 9 nucleotides line up with TRBD1. V lost 4 bases to trimming and J lost 5 bases; unmatched junction nucleotides: 12. The CDR3 spans 16 residues. CDR1 and CDR2 from the germline V gene are ENHRY and SYGVKD. CDR3 region: CAISASKGQGMNEQYF. The DNA for the CDR3 is TGTGCCATCAGTGCCTCTAAAGGACAGGGGATGAACGAGCAGTACTTC.

This clonotype was counted ten times or more. The V and J genes are TRBV20-1 and TRBJ2-7; 10 positions agree with TRBD1. With 6 bases clipped from V and 3 bases from J, the junction kept 5 bases outside the gene matches. Germline CDR1 DFQATT, CDR2 SNEGSKA (reference sequence). The CDR3 contains 13 residues. Here the CDR3 reads CSAGGQGNYEQYF. CDR3 nucleotides: TGCAGTGCGGGGGGACAGGGGAACTACGAGCAGTACTTC.